This paragraph covers one T cell receptor beta chain sequence. This specimen comes from a study of cytomegalovirus exposure and HLA in healthy donors. The PCR ran on 60 Vbeta and 13 Jbeta primers. Using immunoSEQ multiplex PCR, the repertoire was profiled, and TCRdb retains in-frame clones only, with some absent. The repertoire consists of about 150,000 clones, with around two thirds occurring once and the leading ten covering 1.5% to 2%. This CDR3 contains 13 residues. The V segment lost 3 bases and the J segment 5 bases; nucleotides outside the gene matches: 4. Germline CDR1 reads SGHNT; CDR2 reads YYREEE (reference sequence).

Sequenced material: PBMCs. This receptor was obtained from a woman aged 18-30 years in good health and CMV-seronegative. The chain combines TRBV5-4 with TRBJ2-5; 7 bases are shared with TRBD2. The CDR3 sequence is CASSSQGGETQYF. Written as DNA, the CDR3 is TGTGCCAGCAGCTCTCAGGGAGGGGAGACCCAGTACTTC.